This TCR beta chain emerged from a study of OX40 agonist ivuxolimab in advanced cancers. Study as a whole: Anti-PD-1, anti-PD-L1 or anti-CTLA-4 therapy given earlier was allowed, and 40% had some.

Concerning this clone: What it binds is unknown.

In germline, CDR1 is SGHTA, CDR2 FQGNSA. The CDR3 is made up of 14 amino acids. With V trimmed by 5 bases and J by 4 bases, 5 bases remained unmatched. Profiling relied on immunoSEQ multiplex PCR, and the TCRdb table lists in-frame clones only, not all of them. Among around 67,000 clones listed, roughly nine tenths were seen once. Study observations and caveats: Averaged across samples, CD8+ T cells carried more expanded clones than CD4+ did. Both blood CD4+ and CD8+ T cells showed clonal growth by week 6 at 0.1 to 3.0 mg/kg. Normalized T-cell clonal expansion was also low in a subset of nonresponders.

The sequencing here drew on CD4+ or CD8+ T cells sorted from blood, taken in a trial of the OX40 agonist ivuxolimab. The V gene is TRBV7-2, the J gene TRBJ1-2; 9 nucleotides agree with TRBD1. The sequence came from an adult with an advanced solid tumor such as melanoma, head and neck, liver or kidney cancer. CDR3 DNA sequence: TGTGCCAGCAGCCAGCAGGGACAGGGCTATGGCTACACCTTC. Translated, it gives CASSQQGQGYGYTF.